Described below is a single T cell receptor (beta chain) sequence and its context. Its target is not known. It was with 60 Vbeta and 13 Jbeta primers that the PCR ran. Generated by immunoSEQ multiplex PCR, the TCRdb table keeps only in-frame clones and is missing some. The sample shows approximately 200,000 clones, around 80% of them seen only once. The source of the sample is a study of cytomegalovirus exposure and HLA in healthy donors. Germline CDR1 is SGHNT and CDR2 is YYREEE (reference sequence). The length of the CDR3 is 14 residues. After removal of 0 bases from V and 6 bases from J, the junction contained 3 bases not matched to a gene. General study findings and limits: Reported findings show TCR beta sequences accurately forecast HLA-A and HLA-B alleles in most subjects.

The receptor was isolated from a woman in her 30s in good health and CMV-seropositive. The chain employs TRBV5-4 and TRBJ2-4, with TRBD1 matching over 7 bases. The specimen was PBMCs. The CDR3, as DNA: TGTGCCAGCAGCTTGGTAGCAGGGGGAAACATTCAGTACTTC. Its translation: CASSLVAGGNIQYF. Full variable domain (remainder filled in from reference TRBV5-4 and TRBJ2-4): ETGVTQSPTHLIKTRGQQVTLRCSSQSGHNTVSWYQQALGQGPQFIFQYYREEENGRGNFPPRFSGLQFPNYSSELNVNALELDDSALYLCASSLVAGGNIQYFGAGTRLSVL.